This T cell receptor beta chain was identified in a study of graft-versus-host responses after intestinal transplantation. Study background: After anti-thymocyte globulin induction, recipients took tacrolimus and steroids for three to four years.

This clone was counted between two and nine times. The target antigen is unknown. Using immunoSEQ multiplex PCR, the repertoire was profiled, and TCRdb retains in-frame clones only, with some absent. The sample carries fewer than 95,000 clones, about 93% recorded once. V was trimmed by 2 bases and J by 2 bases, leaving 16 bases between them. The CDR3 is made up of 16 amino acids. Germline CDR1 is MNHNY and CDR2 is SVGAGI (reference sequence). Study results and limitations: In recipient marrow, GvH clones were found, and some appeared first in ileum or blood.

The chain is built from TRBV6-6 and TRBJ2-7, with D possibly being TRBD1 (5 bases). The receptor's source is a human donor who received an intestinal transplant. Source: unstimulated CD8+ T cells sorted from spleen or lymph node cells, taken before intestinal transplant. The DNA for the CDR3 is TGTGCCAGCAGTTACGTCGATTTGGGGCCAGCCTACGAGCAGTACTTC. Its protein is CASSYVDLGPAYEQYF.